Shown below are 9 T cell receptor beta chains from a single sample sequenced in a study of blood T cell repertoires in COVID-19 (dated by TCRdb to the early 2020s). Library generation was performed with the immunoSEQ multiplex PCR assay. TCRdb carries this immuneACCESS record with in-frame sequences only. Its versions omit some clonotypes, under half of them owing to an unresolved V gene in the studies checked, with the rest unexplained. The sample includes roughly 170,000 clones, with 60% to 80% observed a single time. In total, the top ten clones hold about 26% of the sample. The sample taken for sequencing was peripheral blood. The receptors were sampled from a woman aged 70-85 years with acute or convalescent COVID-19.

The chain carries TRBV19 and TRBJ2-3, with TRBD1 matching over 8 bases. V lost 4 bases, J lost 4 bases, and 10 bases stayed unmatched. The CDR3 sequence is 16 residues long. Germline CDR1 is LNHDA and CDR2 is SQIVND (reference sequence). The CDR3 region has the DNA TGTGCCAGTAGTAGTCCCGGACAGGGAGTGGCAGATACGCAGTATTTT. Protein product: CASSSPGQGVADTQYF.

The chain couples TRBV11-3 to TRBJ2-1, with 10 bases aligning to TRBD1. The germline V gene has CDR1 SGHNT and CDR2 YENEEA. Germline trimming cut 4 bases from V and 8 bases from J; bases unmatched to any gene: 5. The CDR3 is 14 amino acids. The CDR3 is CASSSGQGNHEQFF. The CDR3, as DNA: TGTGCCAGCAGCTCGGGACAGGGGAACCATGAGCAGTTCTTC.

This chain uses TRBV5-4 with TRBJ1-3, with 9 bases lining up with TRBD1. V was clipped by 4 bases and J by 4 bases; unmatched bases: 6. Looked up from germline, CDR1 is SGHNT and CDR2 is YYREEE (reference sequence). The CDR3 has 15 amino acids. CDR3 nucleotides: TGTGCCAGCAGCCAAAACAGGGGGCTGGGAAACACCATATATTTT. This encodes CASSQNRGLGNTIYF.

This chain uses TRBV4-1 with TRBJ2-3; D is possibly TRBD2 (7 bases). Trimming removed 1 base at V and 3 bases at J, with 11 bases between. This CDR3 is 15 amino acids long. Looked up from germline, CDR1 is MGHRA and CDR2 is YSYEKL. The CDR3 DNA sequence: TGCGCCAGCAGCCAAGTGGGAGGGGGGACAGATACGCAGTATTTT. Amino acids: CASSQVGGGTDTQYF.

The rearrangement joins TRBV5-6 to TRBJ2-7, with a weak D call TRBD2 (5 bases). Between the trimmed V and J ends, which lost 7 bases and 1 base, there was a span of 18 bases. Germline loops: CDR1 SGHDT, CDR2 YYEEEE. The CDR3 has 15 residues. Here the CDR3 reads CASQLGSFGSYEQYF. CDR3 in DNA: TGTGCCAGCCAATTGGGGAGTTTCGGTTCCTACGAGCAGTACTTC.

The V and J genes are TRBV7-9 and TRBJ1-4; D call uncertain. Trimming took 1 base from V and 8 from J, leaving 11 bases between them. The germline CDR1 and CDR2 sequences are SEHNR and FQNEAQ (reference sequence). The CDR3 runs to 14 residues. Here the CDR3 reads CASSLDRKPEKLFF. CDR3 nucleotide sequence: TGTGCCAGCAGCTTAGACAGAAAGCCGGAAAAACTGTTTTTT. Supplemented by reference TRBV7-9 and TRBJ1-4, the full variable domain reads DTGVSQNPRHKITKRGQNVTFRCDPISEHNRLYWYRQTLGQGPEFLTYFQNEAQLEKSRLLSDRFSAERPKGSFSTLEIQRTEQGDSAMYLCASSLDRKPEKLFFGSGTQLSVL.

The V and J genes are TRBV28 and TRBJ2-2; 10 bases are shared with TRBD2. V gave up 3 bases and J gave up 6 bases; unmatched junction bases: 4. The germline V gene has CDR1 MDHEN and CDR2 SYDVKM. This CDR3 has 15 residues. CDR3 nucleotides: TGTGCCAGCAGTTTTAGCGGGAGGAAGGCCGGGGAGCTGTTTTTT. As protein: CASSFSGRKAGELFF. The full variable domain, its missing parts supplied by reference TRBV28 and TRBJ2-2, is DVKVTQSSRYLVKRTGEKVFLECVQDMDHENMFWYRQDPGLGLRLIYFSYDVKMKEKGDIPEGYSVSREKKERFSLILESASTNQTSMYLCASSFSGRKAGELFFGEGSRLTVL.

The chain has TRBV6-5 and TRBJ1-1; unclear D gene. This CDR3 is 14 amino acids long. Germline CDR1 MNHEY, CDR2 SVGAGI. The CDR3 bases are TGTGCATCCGAGGACTCTGCGGGATCCACTGAAGCTTTCTTT. Translation gives CASEDSAGSTEAFF.

J is TRBJ1-1 and V is TRBV28, with TRBD1 as a possible D gene (5 bases). The CDR3 extends over 15 amino acids. Trimming stripped 5 bases from V and 0 bases from J, with 13 bases between. The germline V gene has CDR1 MDHEN and CDR2 SYDVKM. Here the CDR3 reads CASSPLRGMNTEAFF. The CDR3 DNA reads as TGTGCCAGCAGTCCCCTGCGGGGCATGAACACTGAAGCTTTCTTT.